This T cell receptor beta chain was sequenced during a study of response to subunit inactivated influenza vaccine. Study conclusions and caveats: There was a suggestion from the authors that each seasonal influenza vaccination recruits few new T cells.

TCRdb re-derived calls from the RT-PCR reads in MiXCR, one entry per CDR3 protein. The table shows about 700,000 distinct CDR3 sequences, with 14% occurring only once. V shed 4 bases and J shed 7 bases, with 16 bases lying between them. This CDR3 is built from 14 residues. Germline V gene lookup returns CDR1 KGHDR and CDR2 SFDVKD. This clonotype was picked up a small number of times. Its antigen is unknown. This receptor was identified in a man aged 50-60 years who received an inactivated influenza vaccine. Sequences were derived from PBMCs from blood, sampled 14 to 15 days before vaccination. The rearrangement links TRBV24-1 to TRBJ2-7, with D perhaps TRBD1 or TRBD2 (5 bases each). DNA of the CDR3: TGTGCCACCAGTGAAGCCCAACGGGACGGAGAGCAGTACTTC. Protein product: CATSEAQRDGEQYF.